The 14 T cell receptor beta chains listed next were all sequenced from one sample in a study of glioma-infiltrating T cells. Amplification of TCR alpha and beta CDR3 regions from RNA used iRepertoire nested multiplex PCR. TCRdb reanalysed the multiplex PCR reads using MiXCR and keeps one entry per CDR3 protein. The profile covers about 180,000 distinct CDR3 sequences, with around 45% appearing a single time and roughly 5.2% taken by the ten largest. Material for sequencing was glioma tissue, nonneoplastic brain tissue, or PBMCs (not recorded which). The receptors originated from a human donor with low-grade glioma or glioblastoma, undergoing nonglioma brain surgery, or in good health (not recorded which).

The chain uses TRBV11-1 and TRBJ1-1, with D perhaps matching TRBD1 (5 bases). Trimming removed 7 bases from V and 3 bases from J, with 18 bases in between. CDR1 SGHAT and CDR2 FQDESV come from the germline V gene (reference sequence). The CDR3 totals 15 residues. The CDR3 coding sequence is TGTGCCAGCACACGGGACGGTGGGATTGACACTGAAGCTTTCTTT. Amino acid sequence: CASTRDGGIDTEAFF.

Ten or more counts support this clonotype. V is TRBV7-2 and J is TRBJ2-7; 8 nucleotides line up with TRBD2. This CDR3 spans 17 amino acids. V trimming: 7 bases; J trimming: 7 bases; junction bases outside the gene matches: 21. Germline assignment: CDR1 SGHTA and CDR2 FQGNSA. The CDR3, as DNA: TGTGCCAGCAAACCCTTCCCGGGAGGGAACCAGGGGAGAGAGCAGTACTTC. Amino acids: CASKPFPGGNQGREQYF.

At least ten counts were recorded for this clonotype. The chain carries TRBV12-3 or TRBV12-4 and TRBJ2-1; the match to TRBD1 covers 8 bases. This CDR3 is built from 13 residues. V lost 3 bases and J lost 9; bases outside the gene matches: 4. The DNA for the CDR3 is TGTGCCAGCAGTTTTGCACAGGGGGGTGAGCAGTTCTTC. Amino acids: CASSFAQGGEQFF.

The rearrangement joins TRBV7-8 to TRBJ1-2; no reliable D call. Germline CDR1 is SGHVS and CDR2 is FQNEAQ. V was trimmed by 5 bases and J by 2 bases, leaving 12 bases between them. CDR3 length: 14 amino acids. The CDR3 loop reads CASSPGERNYGYTF. CDR3 nucleotides: TGTGCCAGCAGCCCCGGGGAGAGGAACTATGGCTACACCTTC.

The V call is TRBV29-1, the J call TRBJ1-2; 9 bases fit TRBD1. Per germline, CDR1 SQVTM and CDR2 ANQGSEA. V was clipped by 6 bases and J by 1 base; unmatched bases: 3. The CDR3 contains 13 residues. The DNA of the CDR3 is TGCAGCGTCCGGGACAGGGTTAACTATGGCTACACCTTC. Amino acids: CSVRDRVNYGYTF.

The V call is TRBV7-8, the J call TRBJ1-2, with D possibly TRBD1 on 5 matching bases. CDR1 and CDR2 from the germline V gene are SGHVS and FQNEAQ. The V end lost 5 bases, the J end lost 4 bases, and 14 bases lay between the germline ends. The CDR3 is 14 amino acids. CDR3 in amino acids: CASSATGTFYGYTF. The CDR3 DNA is TGTGCCAGCAGCGCTACCGGGACGTTCTATGGCTACACCTTC. Full variable domain (missing parts from reference TRBV7-8 and TRBJ1-2): GAGVSQSPRYKVAKRGQDVALRCDPISGHVSLFWYQQALGQGPEFLTYFQNEAQLDKSGLPSDRFFAERPEGSVSTLKIQRTQQEDSAVYLCASSATGTFYGYTFGSGTRLTVV.

The chain links TRBV2 to TRBJ1-5, with TRBD1 matching 8 bases. Germline CDR1 is SNHLY and CDR2 is FYNNEI. The ends lost 6 bases at V and 4 bases at J; junction bases unmatched: 8. The CDR3 has 15 residues. As DNA, the CDR3 is TGTGCCAGCAGACGAGACAGGGGAGCGAATCAGCCCCAGCATTTT. Protein sequence: CASRRDRGANQPQHF.

Worth noting for this clonotype: A much larger clone sits a single nucleotide away, making a read error possible. The chain joins TRBV28 to TRBJ1-2; D gene ambiguous. V shed 5 bases and J shed 8 bases, with 15 bases lying between them. The CDR3 contains 13 residues. Germline V gene data show CDR1 as MDHEN and CDR2 as SYDVKM. The CDR3 spells CASSMTLAGGYTF. The CDR3 DNA reads as TGTGCCAGCAGTATGACGTTAGCGGGGGGCTACACCTTC.

This clonotype was found many times. The V and J genes are TRBV19 and TRBJ1-5, with TRBD1 matching over 8 bases. Germline CDR1 and CDR2: LNHDA and SQIVND (reference sequence). The CDR3 length is 15 residues. V lost 7 bases, J lost 4 bases, and 9 bases stayed unmatched. The CDR3 loop is CASNIGTGPNQPQHF. DNA for the CDR3: TGTGCCAGTAACATCGGGACAGGCCCTAATCAGCCCCAGCATTTT.

Comment on this clonotype: This may arise from a read error, as a much more abundant clone is one base away. The chain is built from TRBV2 and TRBJ2-1; 12 nucleotides line up with TRBD2. Germline CDR1 SNHLY, CDR2 FYNNEI. The CDR3 length is 15 residues. The ends lost 6 bases at V and 7 bases at J; junction bases unmatched: 7. This CDR3 is CASSGLLAGGNEQFF. CDR3 in DNA: TGTGCCAGCAGCGGATTACTAGCGGGAGGAAATGAGCAGTTCTTC.

This clonotype was seen more than once but under ten times. The CDR3 reads CASSPFGRSSYNEQFF. CDR3 DNA: TGTGCCAGTAGCCCTTTCGGGAGGAGCTCCTACAATGAGCAGTTCTTC. The rearrangement joins TRBV19 to TRBJ2-1; 7 bases fit TRBD2. The J segment lost 0 bases and the V segment lost 6 bases, leaving 8 bases of the junction unmatched. From germline, CDR1 is LNHDA and CDR2 SQIVND (reference sequence). The CDR3 loop spans 16 amino acids.

As concerns this clonotype: A much larger clone lies a single base off, so this may be a read error. The chain has TRBV28 and TRBJ2-7; possibly TRBD2 for D (7 bases). Germline CDR1 MDHEN, CDR2 SYDVKM. The CDR3 extends over 16 amino acids. The chain's CDR3 is CASISLGGQGRYEQNF. The CDR3 DNA follows: TGTGCCAGCATTAGTTTGGGGGGGCAGGGAAGGTACGAGCAGAACTTC.

The V gene is TRBV28, the J gene TRBJ2-1; 7 bases fit TRBD1. J gave up 7 bases and V 4 bases, and 7 bases lay outside the gene matches. Per germline, CDR1 MDHEN and CDR2 SYDVKM. The CDR3 has 14 residues. DNA for the CDR3: TGTGCCAGCAGTTCCCCGGACAGGTCGAATGAGCAGTTCTTC. Translation: CASSSPDRSNEQFF.

Turning to this clonotype: One end of the junction is discordant with germline, which a read error may explain. V gene TRBV6-5 combines with J gene TRBJ2-5, with D tentatively TRBD2 (6 bases). The CDR3 covers 15 residues. Germline CDR1 is MNHEY and CDR2 is SVGAGI. The CDR3 protein is CASSYSRGGQETKCF. The CDR3 DNA reads as TGTGCCAGCAGTTACTCGAGGGGAGGTCAAGAGACCAAGTGCTTC.